These 17 T cell receptor beta chains were sequenced from one sample in a study of OX40 agonist ivuxolimab in advanced cancers. The table came from immunoSEQ multiplex PCR; TCRdb's copy has only in-frame clones and leaves some out. The sample lists 100,000 to 150,000 clones, 90% occurring once. The starting material was CD4+ or CD8+ T cells sorted from blood, obtained in a trial of the OX40 agonist ivuxolimab. These receptors all come from an adult with an advanced solid tumor such as melanoma, head and neck, liver or kidney cancer.

V usage is TRBV28 and J usage is TRBJ2-1, with a tentative D call TRBD2 (5 bases). The germline V and J ends were trimmed by 5 bases and 15 bases, with 17 bases remaining between them. Germline V gene sequence: CDR1 MDHEN, CDR2 SYDVKM. The CDR3 is 12 amino acids. CDR3 sequence reads: CASSPLVPSPFF. CDR3 coding DNA: TGTGCCAGCAGTCCCCTGGTGCCTAGCCCGTTCTTC.

The V and J genes are TRBV10-2 and TRBJ2-1; 9 positions agree with TRBD2. The junction had 4 bases not matched to a gene; V was cut back by 6 bases and J by 4 bases. The CDR3 covers 14 residues. Germline CDR1 WSHSY, CDR2 SAAADI. This chain's CDR3 is CASRPAGGYNEQFF. CDR3 nucleotides: TGCGCCAGCAGGCCAGCGGGGGGTTACAATGAGCAGTTCTTC.

This clone was detected only a few times. V usage is TRBV29-1 and J usage is TRBJ1-5; D is uncertain. CDR3 length equals 12 residues. From germline, CDR1 is SQVTM and CDR2 ANQGSEA. Trimming pared 6 bases from V and 4 bases from J, leaving 10 bases between. CDR3 residues: CSVVDGNQPQHF. The CDR3 coding sequence is TGCAGCGTCGTTGACGGGAATCAGCCCCAGCATTTT.

The chain uses TRBV6-5 and TRBJ1-1, with a possible D match to TRBD1 (6 bases). CDR3 length: 13 amino acids. Trimming pared 4 bases from V and 7 bases from J, leaving 13 bases between. Germline lookup yields CDR1 MNHEY and CDR2 SVGAGI. CDR3 sequence reads: CASSSNGQREAFF. In nucleotides, the CDR3 is TGTGCCAGCAGTTCGAACGGACAGCGTGAAGCTTTCTTT.

This clone appeared a single time. The V call is TRBV2, the J call TRBJ2-5; no clear D gene. The V end was cut by 7 bases, the J end by 4 bases, with 10 bases between. This CDR3 is built from 12 residues. The V gene's germline CDR1 is SNHLY and CDR2 FYNNEI. The CDR3 loop is CASTENGETQYF. CDR3 DNA: TGTGCCAGCACTGAGAACGGAGAGACCCAGTACTTC.

The V and J genes are TRBV28 and TRBJ2-1; 9 nucleotides agree with TRBD2. The CDR3 is made up of 16 amino acids. Germline loops: CDR1 MDHEN, CDR2 SYDVKM. Trimming removed 5 bases from V and 1 base from J; junction bases left unmatched: 6. CDR3 sequence (DNA): TGTGCCAGCAGTACGACTAGCGGTGGTTCCTACAATGAGCAGTTCTTC. It yields the protein CASSTTSGGSYNEQFF. The full variable domain, completed using reference TRBV28 and TRBJ2-1, is DVKVTQSSRYLVKRTGEKVFLECVQDMDHENMFWYRQDPGLGLRLIYFSYDVKMKEKGDIPEGYSVSREKKERFSLILESASTNQTSMYLCASSTTSGGSYNEQFFGPGTRLTVL.

This clone was observed once. The J gene is TRBJ2-3, the V gene TRBV12-5; D is unresolved. CDR3 size: 12 residues. CDR1 LGHNT and CDR2 FRNRAP come from the germline V gene. The germline V and J ends were trimmed by 5 bases and 6 bases, with 9 bases remaining between them. CDR3 protein: CASGLFGDTQYF. CDR3 nucleotides: TGTGCTAGTGGTCTCTTCGGGGATACGCAGTATTTT. Together with reference TRBV12-5 and TRBJ2-3, the CDR3 gives the full variable domain: DARVTQTPRHKVTEMGQEVTMRCQPILGHNTVFWYRQTMMQGLELLAYFRNRAPLDDSGMPKDRFSAEMPDATLATLKIQPSEPRDSAVYFCASGLFGDTQYFGPGTRLTVL.

The CDR3 here is CASSNPGLAGLEQFF. The CDR3, as DNA: TGTGCCAGCAGCAATCCGGGACTAGCGGGATTGGAGCAGTTCTTC. J is TRBJ2-1 and V is TRBV14; TRBD2 aligns across 13 bases. This CDR3 comprises 15 residues. Germline V gene data show CDR1 as SGHDN and CDR2 as FVKESK. Trimming took 5 bases from V and 10 from J; bases not matched to a gene: 8.

The chain is built from TRBV4-1 and TRBJ2-1; 10 bases line up with TRBD2. The V and J ends lost 2 bases and 5 bases, in that order; junction bases with no gene match: 9. The CDR3 has 17 residues. CDR1 is MGHRA and CDR2 is YSYEKL in the germline V gene. In nucleotides, the CDR3 is TGCGCCAGCAGCCAAAAGCCCCGAGGGACTAGCGACAATGAGCAGTTCTTC. This sequence encodes CASSQKPRGTSDNEQFF.

In DNA, the CDR3 is TGCGCCAGCAGCCAAGAGGGGGTGAGGAGGACTGAAGCTTTCTTT. Residues: CASSQEGVRRTEAFF. This chain joins TRBV4-1 and TRBJ1-1, with D tentatively TRBD1 (5 bases). The germline gives CDR1 MGHRA, CDR2 YSYEKL. V lost 0 bases and J 5 bases, leaving 13 bases between the germline ends. The CDR3 is 15 residues long.

V and J are TRBV27 and TRBJ2-5; 11 bases line up with TRBD1. CDR1 is MNHEY, CDR2 SMNVEV, per germline (reference sequence). The V gene end was trimmed by 3 bases and the J gene end by 5 bases; junction bases not matched to a gene: 5. The CDR3 is 15 residues long. Here the CDR3 reads CASSFLRDRGETQYF. CDR3 nucleotide sequence: TGTGCCAGCAGTTTTCTCCGGGACAGGGGGGAGACCCAGTACTTC.

This chain links TRBV7-2 with TRBJ2-7; D unresolved. The CDR3 sequence is 15 residues long. CDR1 and CDR2 from the germline V gene are SGHTA and FQGNSA. V was clipped by 4 bases and J by 2 bases, with 15 bases between them. The CDR3 DNA is TGTGCCAGCAGCTCCGACCAGTGGACGACCTACGAGCAGTACTTC. Its translation is CASSSDQWTTYEQYF.

This chain connects TRBV7-3 to TRBJ1-2, with D unresolved. The germline CDR1 and CDR2 sequences are SGHTA and FQGTGA. The CDR3 is 12 residues long. The V and J ends lost 5 bases and 8 bases respectively, with 12 bases between them. CDR3 sequence reads: CASSIIGWGYTF. The CDR3 bases are TGTGCCAGCAGCATTATAGGGTGGGGCTACACCTTC.

This chain links TRBV27 with TRBJ2-1, with D tentatively TRBD2 (6 bases). Trimming took off 1 base at V and 1 base at J, with 11 bases between the two ends. From germline, CDR1 is MNHEY and CDR2 SMNVEV (reference sequence). The CDR3 consists of 16 residues. The CDR3 here is CASSLLGGGSYNEQFF. CDR3 DNA: TGTGCCAGCAGTTTATTGGGGGGAGGTTCCTACAATGAGCAGTTCTTC.

The rearrangement links TRBV7-2 to TRBJ2-2; D is perhaps TRBD1 (6 bases). Looked up from germline, CDR1 is SGHTA and CDR2 is FQGNSA. This CDR3 is 17 amino acids long. V was shortened by 1 base and J by 1 base, with 13 bases between the two germline ends. The CDR3 DNA is TGTGCCAGCAGCTTAGGACCCCTACAGGGGAACACCGGGGAGCTGTTTTTT. Translation: CASSLGPLQGNTGELFF.

The chain links TRBV5-5 to TRBJ2-3; no clear D. The germline V gene encodes CDR1 SGHKS and CDR2 YYEKEE (reference sequence). Trimming pared 4 bases from V and 2 bases from J, leaving 8 bases between. This CDR3 has 13 amino acids. CDR3 nucleotides: TGTGCCAGCAGCCTGACAAACACAGATACGCAGTATTTT. The encoded protein is CASSLTNTDTQYF.

With regard to this clone: Other DNA variants within this sample encode the same CDR3. This chain uses TRBV18 with TRBJ2-1, with D maybe TRBD2 (5 bases). Per germline, CDR1 KGHSH and CDR2 LQKENI. The CDR3 is made up of 13 amino acids. V was clipped by 0 bases and J by 7 bases, with 7 bases between them. The CDR3 sequence is CASSPPDSNEQFF. CDR3 nucleotides: TGTGCCAGCTCACCACCGGACTCAAATGAGCAGTTCTTC. Complete variable domain (other parts from reference TRBV18 and TRBJ2-1): NAGVMQNPRHLVRRRGQEARLRCSPMKGHSHVYWYRQLPEEGLKFMVYLQKENIIDESGMPKERFSAEFPKEGPSILRIQQVVRGDSAAYFCASSPPDSNEQFFGPGTRLTVL.